This T cell receptor (beta chain) is from a study of blood T cells in healthy people across ages. Regarding the study as a whole: A strong correlation between TCR beta diversity and naive T cell percentage was seen.

It was with a sample-barcoded 5' primer and a J-beta primer mix that a second PCR of about 6 to 12 cycles was run. TCRdb re-analysed the 5' RACE reads in MiXCR, keeping a single row per CDR3 protein. The sample contains fewer than 650,000 distinct CDR3 sequences, about 29% of which appear only once. Trimming removed 7 bases from V and 0 bases from J; junction bases left unmatched: 7. This CDR3 is 15 amino acids long. This clonotype appeared a few times. Its antigen is undetermined. The same sample was also used in a study of T cells of mothers and their children. In that study: Related pairs of mothers and children showed slightly higher, non-significant overlap versus unrelated pairs.

Specimen: blood. The genes are TRBV12-3 or TRBV12-4 and TRBJ2-3; 7 nucleotides line up with TRBD2. This sequence originates from a boy under 10 years old in good health. CDR3 sequence (DNA): TGTGCCAGCATTACTAGCGAGGGGAGCACAGATACGCAGTATTTT. Amino acid sequence: CASITSEGSTDTQYF.